These T cell receptor beta chains were read from a single sample in a study of cytomegalovirus exposure and HLA in healthy donors. The assay was immunoSEQ multiplex PCR, and TCRdb's table has in-frame clones only and misses some. The repertoire holds approximately 190,000 clones, with roughly 80% as singletons. The sequenced sample consisted of PBMCs. These receptors were collected from a man aged 40-49 years in good health and CMV-seropositive. Both conserved end residues are part of each CDR3. D genes are given only for firm matches. Only part of the rows carry a size: once, few, many, or a class if the clone is expanded.

V gene	J gene	D gene	clone size	CDR3 protein	CDR3 DNA
TRBV4-2	TRBJ1-1	-	-	CASSQERLRGPNTEAFF	TGTGCCAGCAGCCAAGAGCGACTCAGGGGACCGAACACTGAAGCTTTCTTT
TRBV4-1	TRBJ1-6	-	-	CASSTRNSPLHF	TGCGCCAGCAGCACCAGGAATTCACCCCTCCACTTT
TRBV6-5	TRBJ2-1	-	-	CASSGYRPNEQFF	TGTGCCAGCAGTGGTTACAGACCCAATGAGCAGTTCTTC
TRBV6-5	TRBJ2-1	TRBD2	-	CASSWGLAGDNVEQFF	TGTGCCAGCAGTTGGGGACTAGCGGGGGATAATGTTGAGCAGTTCTTC
TRBV5-1	TRBJ2-7	TRBD2	few	CASSWGTSGGRGEQYF	TGCGCCAGCAGCTGGGGGACTAGCGGGGGGCGTGGGGAGCAGTACTTC
TRBV28	TRBJ1-4	TRBD1	-	CASSPGTGREKLFF	TGTGCCAGCAGTCCCGGGACAGGGAGAGAAAAACTGTTTTTT
TRBV9	TRBJ1-1	-	-	CASSGGFREGTEAFF	TGTGCCAGCAGCGGAGGTTTCAGGGAGGGCACTGAAGCTTTCTTT
TRBV28	TRBJ1-2	-	-	CASSLSPNRDYGYTF	TGTGCCAGCAGTTTGAGTCCGAACAGGGACTATGGCTACACCTTC
TRBV5-4	TRBJ2-2	TRBD2	-	CASSLAGLAGVNGGELFF	TGTGCCAGCAGCTTGGCCGGACTAGCGGGGGTCAACGGCGGGGAGCTGTTTTTT
TRBV11-2	TRBJ1-2	-	-	CASSPSSRTATGYTF	TGTGCCAGCAGCCCCAGCTCGAGGACAGCTACTGGCTACACCTTC
TRBV2	TRBJ2-1	-	few	CASSAQGGANRPLIF	TGTGCCAGCAGTGCCCAGGGGGGCGCGAATCGACCCTTGATCTTC
TRBV5-4	TRBJ2-1	TRBD2	-	CASSPGRNEQFF	TGTGCCAGCAGCCCCGGGAGGAATGAGCAGTTCTTC
TRBV7-9	TRBJ1-2	TRBD1	few	CASSSNRGDNYGYTF	TGTGCCAGCAGCTCGAACAGGGGGGATAACTATGGCTACACCTTC
TRBV7-9	TRBJ2-1	TRBD2	few	CASSLPYRTSQNEQFF	TGTGCCAGCAGCTTACCGTACCGGACTAGTCAAAATGAGCAGTTCTTC
TRBV5-1	TRBJ2-7	TRBD1	-	CASSLPEQGAYEQYF	TGCGCCAGCAGCCTCCCTGAGCAGGGGGCCTACGAGCAGTACTTC
TRBV27	TRBJ2-3	TRBD2	few	CASTALRTSGGARTDTQYF	TGTGCCAGCACCGCCCTTAGGACTAGCGGGGGGGCCCGCACAGATACGCAGTATTTT
TRBV7-8	TRBJ2-7	TRBD1	-	CASSFEPGQGRNEQYF	TGTGCCAGCAGCTTTGAGCCGGGACAGGGGAGGAACGAGCAGTACTTC
TRBV4-2	TRBJ2-3	TRBD2	-	CASSQDATSGGAVGSRTQYF	TGTGCCAGCAGCCAAGATGCGACTAGCGGGGGGGCGGTAGGATCGCGTACGCAGTATTTT
TRBV12-5	TRBJ2-7	-	once	CASGLVLAGIPYEQYF	TGTGCTAGTGGTTTGGTACTGGCAGGGATACCCTACGAGCAGTACTTC
TRBV5-6	TRBJ2-5	-	-	CASSLESLAPQETQYF	TGTGCCAGCAGCTTGGAGAGCCTAGCCCCCCAAGAGACCCAGTACTTC
TRBV18	TRBJ2-7	TRBD1	once	CASSPPGQGLYEQYF	TGTGCCAGCTCACCACCGGGACAGGGCTTATACGAGCAGTACTTC
TRBV7-3	TRBJ2-3	-	-	CASSLPLPGDTQYF	TGTGCCAGCAGCCTCCCCCTACCCGGGGATACGCAGTATTTT
TRBV19	TRBJ2-7	-	-	CASSPDMPRGREQYF	TGTGCCAGTAGCCCGGATATGCCTAGAGGCCGCGAGCAGTACTTC
TRBV30	TRBJ1-5	-	-	CAWSVLEGSGPQHF	TGTGCCTGGAGTGTATTGGAAGGGAGCGGGCCCCAGCATTTT
TRBV28	TRBJ2-7	TRBD1	-	CASGGQGIDEQYF	TGTGCCAGCGGGGGACAGGGTATAGACGAGCAGTACTTC
TRBV9	TRBJ1-4	-	-	CASSESGVTDNEKLFF	TGTGCCAGCAGCGAAAGCGGGGTTACGGATAATGAAAAACTGTTTTTT
TRBV11-2	TRBJ2-5	-	-	CASSFGRGVVETQYF	TGTGCCAGCAGCTTTGGCAGGGGGGTGGTAGAGACCCAGTACTTC
TRBV10-3	TRBJ1-2	TRBD1	-	CAISVVTGDNYGYTF	TGTGCCATCAGTGTCGTGACAGGGGACAACTATGGCTACACCTTC
TRBV5-6	TRBJ2-7	-	-	CASSPDSYEQYF	TGTGCCAGCAGCCCTGACAGTTACGAGCAGTACTTC
TRBV7-6	TRBJ2-5	-	few	CASSGSGQETQYF	TGTGCCAGCAGCGGTAGCGGACAAGAGACCCAGTACTTC
TRBV7-3	TRBJ2-3	-	-	CASSLSRLTDTQYF	TGTGCCAGCAGCTTAAGTAGATTGACAGATACGCAGTATTTT
TRBV10-3	TRBJ1-1	-	few	CAISRGTEAFF	TGTGCCATCAGTAGAGGGACTGAAGCTTTCTTT
TRBV5-4	TRBJ2-1	TRBD1	-	CASSLGDRYYNEQFF	TGTGCCAGCAGCTTAGGGGACAGATATTACAATGAGCAGTTCTTC
TRBV5-1	TRBJ2-1	TRBD1	-	CASSFKRQGVYNEQFF	TGCGCCAGCAGTTTCAAACGACAGGGGGTCTACAATGAGCAGTTCTTC
TRBV5-1	TRBJ2-2	-	-	CASSGGTQNTGELFF	TGCGCCAGCAGCGGCGGGACTCAAAACACCGGGGAGCTGTTTTTT
TRBV7-2	TRBJ2-5	-	-	CASSSPAGAQETQYF	TGTGCCAGCAGTTCCCCCGCGGGGGCCCAAGAGACCCAGTACTTC
TRBV7-8	TRBJ1-2	-	-	CASSLVSEGYGYTF	TGTGCCAGCAGCTTAGTGTCAGAGGGCTATGGCTACACCTTC
TRBV15	TRBJ1-5	-	-	CATSRDAGRSGNQPQHF	TGTGCCACCAGCAGAGACGCGGGGCGATCGGGCAATCAGCCCCAGCATTTT
TRBV7-9	TRBJ1-1	-	-	CASSLDWGSEAFF	TGTGCCAGCAGCTTAGATTGGGGCTCTGAAGCTTTCTTT
TRBV18	TRBJ1-3	TRBD1	-	CASSPPRGQGPGNTIYF	TGTGCCAGCTCACCCCCGAGGGGACAGGGCCCAGGAAACACCATATATTTT
TRBV15	TRBJ2-1	-	-	CATSRDVLYNEQFF	TGTGCCACCAGCAGAGATGTCCTGTACAATGAGCAGTTCTTC
TRBV5-1	TRBJ2-5	-	few	CASSSLRTLGETQYF	TGCGCCAGCAGCTCATTACGGACACTGGGAGAGACCCAGTACTTC
TRBV10-3	TRBJ2-6	-	-	CAISVRADNPSGADVLTF	TGTGCCATCAGTGTTCGGGCAGACAACCCCTCTGGGGCCGACGTCCTGACTTTC
TRBV9	TRBJ2-2	TRBD2	-	CASSPRGGNTGELFF	TGTGCCAGCAGCCCGCGGGGGGGGAACACCGGGGAGCTGTTTTTT
TRBV18	TRBJ1-3	-	-	CASSPQGFGNTIYF	TGTGCCAGCTCACCACAGGGGTTCGGAAACACCATATATTTT
TRBV18	TRBJ1-2	TRBD1	-	CASSKGTGFNYGYTF	TGTGCCAGCTCCAAAGGGACAGGGTTTAACTATGGCTACACCTTC